These T cell receptor beta chains were read from a single sample in a study of T cell clonotyping in hematopoietic cell transplantation. The repertoire was sequenced with immunoSEQ multiplex PCR; TCRdb's copy has only in-frame clones and lacks some. Seen here are some 27,000 clones, under 90% observed once, and the top ten hold around 1.8%. The sequencing used peripheral blood mononuclear cells, collected before stem cell transplant. All receptors derive from a middle-aged man with acute myeloid leukemia. Some clones in this sample may be carry-over from other donors' samples. Each CDR3 is given with its conserved first and last residue. The D gene is left open where the match is weak. Only part of the rows carry a size: once, few, many, or a class if the clone is expanded.

j_call v_call clone_size d_call cdr3_aa cdr3_nt
TRBJ1-2 TRBV4-3 . . CASSHVSLGGVDYGYTF TGCGCCAGCAGCCACGTATCTCTAGGGGGAGTGGACTATGGCTACACCTTC
TRBJ1-2 TRBV7-9 . . CASTYLTPSYGYTF TGTGCCAGCACCTACCTTACTCCAAGCTATGGCTACACCTTC
TRBJ2-7 TRBV27 . TRBD1 CASSLRQGPSYEQYF TGTGCCAGCTCATTAAGACAGGGCCCTTCCTACGAGCAGTACTTC
TRBJ1-1 TRBV2 . TRBD1 CASSEMGQGFAEAFF TGTGCCAGCAGTGAAATGGGACAGGGATTCGCTGAAGCTTTCTTT
TRBJ2-5 TRBV2 . TRBD2 CASSATSGGKETQYF TGTGCCAGCAGCGCGACTAGCGGGGGTAAAGAGACCCAGTACTTC
TRBJ2-7 TRBV6-5 . TRBD1 CASSYSDRGRWEQYF TGTGCCAGCAGTTACAGCGACAGGGGGCGGTGGGAGCAGTACTTC
TRBJ1-1 TRBV6-6 few . CASRGGGVTEAFF TGTGCCAGCAGGGGGGGAGGGGTAACTGAAGCTTTCTTT
TRBJ2-7 TRBV30 . . CAWGQAYEQYF TGTGCCTGGGGGCAAGCCTACGAGCAGTACTTC
TRBJ1-6 TRBV19 . . CASRPHPGHLHF TGTGCCAGTCGACCACATCCGGGACACCTCCACTTT
TRBJ1-1 TRBV19 . . CASSIRVRGNTEAFF TGTGCCAGTAGTATCCGAGTCAGGGGGAACACTGAAGCTTTCTTT
TRBJ2-7 TRBV6-5 . TRBD1 CASSYRGFEQYF TGTGCCAGCAGCTACAGGGGCTTCGAGCAGTACTTC
TRBJ1-2 TRBV28 . . CASSLGGLGDQEDGYTF TGTGCCAGCAGTTTAGGGGGACTAGGGGACCAGGAAGATGGCTACACCTTC
TRBJ1-4 TRBV29-1 . . CSVARGNEKLFF TGCAGCGTTGCTAGGGGTAATGAAAAACTGTTTTTT
TRBJ1-1 TRBV7-8 . . CASSLVSAANTEAFF TGTGCCAGCAGCTTAGTATCGGCAGCCAACACTGAAGCTTTCTTT
TRBJ1-5 TRBV6-5 . TRBD1 CASSPYRGPNQPQHF TGTGCCAGCAGTCCTTACAGGGGACCCAATCAGCCCCAGCATTTT
TRBJ1-2 TRBV30 . TRBD1 CAWSETGTAYYGYTF TGTGCCTGGAGTGAGACCGGGACAGCCTACTATGGCTACACCTTC
TRBJ2-7 TRBV4-2 . . CASSHPDQGNPYEQYF TGTGCCAGCAGCCACCCAGACCAGGGGAATCCCTACGAGCAGTACTTC
TRBJ2-7 TRBV30 . TRBD2 CAWSFAGGYEQYF TGTGCCTGGTCGTTTGCGGGAGGTTACGAGCAGTACTTC
TRBJ2-3 TRBV19 . . CASSIAASLTGTDTQYF TGTGCCAGTAGTATAGCGGCTAGCCTAACTGGCACAGATACGCAGTATTTT
TRBJ1-6 TRBV6-4 . . CASSESTRSSPLHF TGTGCCAGCAGTGAATCTACTCGTTCTTCACCCCTCCACTTT
TRBJ2-7 TRBV19 . . CASSIDRIREQYF TGTGCCAGTAGTATAGATCGGATCCGCGAGCAGTACTTC
TRBJ1-2 TRBV2 few . CAREIDSLGYTF TGTGCCAGGGAAATTGATAGCTTAGGCTACACCTTC
TRBJ1-1 TRBV30 once . CAWIRQMNTEAFF TGTGCCTGGATTCGCCAGATGAACACTGAAGCTTTCTTT
TRBJ2-1 TRBV5-6 . . CASSSMGRPYNEQFF TGTGCCAGCTCAAGTATGGGGCGTCCCTACAATGAGCAGTTCTTC
TRBJ2-7 TRBV2 . TRBD1 CASTTQGAIYEQYF TGTGCCAGCACGACTCAGGGGGCAATCTACGAGCAGTACTTC
TRBJ2-7 TRBV4-2 . . CASSLRLFFGSEQYF TGTGCCAGCAGCCTCAGACTATTTTTCGGGTCCGAGCAGTACTTC
TRBJ2-7 TRBV27 . TRBD1 CASRVGGLSSYEQYF TGTGCCAGCAGAGTAGGGGGCCTTTCCTCCTACGAGCAGTACTTC
TRBJ1-2 TRBV30 . . CAWSVKPNYGYTF TGTGCCTGGAGTGTGAAACCTAACTATGGCTACACCTTC
TRBJ2-1 TRBV30 . . CAWSAWANEQFF TGTGCCTGGAGTGCTTGGGCCAATGAGCAGTTCTTC
TRBJ1-5 TRBV5-6 few TRBD1 CASSLDGTGGQPQHF TGTGCCAGCAGCTTGGATGGGACAGGGGGTCAGCCCCAGCATTTT
TRBJ2-1 TRBV28 . TRBD1 CASRDSSYNEQFF TGTGCCTCCCGGGACAGCTCCTACAATGAGCAGTTCTTC
TRBJ2-1 TRBV27 . . CASSDDRLEQFF TGTGCCAGTTCAGACGACAGGCTTGAGCAGTTCTTC
TRBJ1-2 TRBV7-2 . TRBD1 CASSRQGSNYGYTF TGTGCCAGCAGCCGACAGGGCAGTAACTATGGCTACACCTTC
TRBJ1-1 TRBV6-6 few . CASNLQGGTEAFF TGTGCCAGCAACCTCCAAGGGGGCACTGAAGCTTTCTTT
TRBJ1-2 TRBV10-3 . . CATTDLEHGYTF TGTGCCACCACCGATCTAGAGCATGGCTACACCTTC
TRBJ1-2 TRBV7-9 . . CASSPNKGTIYGYTF TGTGCCAGCAGCCCTAACAAGGGTACTATCTATGGCTACACCTTC
TRBJ1-1 TRBV30 . . CAWRLTATEAFF TGTGCCTGGAGATTGACGGCGACTGAAGCTTTCTTT
TRBJ2-1 TRBV5-4 . . CASSIRGGTGYEQFF TGTGCCAGCAGCATAAGGGGGGGGACAGGATATGAGCAGTTCTTC
TRBJ2-1 TRBV4-1 few . CASSPIGRQDYNEQFF TGCGCCAGCAGCCCTATAGGTCGGCAGGACTACAATGAGCAGTTCTTC
TRBJ2-3 TRBV11-2 . . CASSSYTDTQYF TGTGCCAGCAGCTCTTACACAGATACGCAGTATTTT
TRBJ2-7 TRBV11-2 . . CASSLWGGTDYEQYF TGTGCCAGCAGCTTATGGGGAGGTACAGACTACGAGCAGTACTTC